This record concerns one T cell receptor (beta chain) sequence. The CDR3 contains 11 residues. V dropped 4 bases and J dropped 3 bases, with 4 bases sitting between them. Germline V lookup: CDR1 SGHAT, CDR2 FQNNGV. The authors' processing: By means of reference gene primer amplification, nucleated cell counts were estimated. Clones were sequenced by immunoSEQ multiplex PCR, and TCRdb holds only the in-frame ones, with some missing. V, J and clone size are taken as reported in that table, and D and trimming were inferred from the DNA itself. The repertoire holds 20,000 to 30,000 clones, with roughly 70% as singletons. These data are taken from a study of blood T cell repertoires in COVID-19. Study in general: Material from acute and convalescent COVID-19 was sourced from the United States, Italy and Spain. In each case, the material was cDNA or gDNA derived from T cells, B-cell-depleted T cells, or PBMCs.

This chain connects TRBV11-2 to TRBJ2-7; no clear D gene. The source is a man between 60 and 70 years old with active or convalescent COVID-19. The sample comprised peripheral blood. In DNA form, the CDR3 reads TGTGCCAGCAGCTCCGGCTACGAGCAGTACTTC. It is translated as CASSSGYEQYF.